Each of the 20 T cell receptor beta chains below was sequenced from the same sample in a study of shared clonotypes between healthy human individuals. The assay was immunoSEQ multiplex PCR, and TCRdb's table has in-frame clones only and misses some. This table holds under 1,900,000 clones, 98% found once. Sequencing input: naive CD4+ T cells sorted from blood. Subset of the sample: CD45RA+ positively selected. Receptors were obtained from a man aged 30 to 39 in good health.

This sequence joins TRBV7-9 and TRBJ2-7; 8 nucleotides line up with TRBD1. Germline loops: CDR1 SEHNR, CDR2 FQNEAQ (reference sequence). The junction had 6 bases not matched to a gene; V was cut back by 5 bases and J by 3 bases. The CDR3 consists of 14 residues. In DNA, the CDR3 is TGTGCCAGCAGCATTTGGGACAGGCACTACGAGCAGTACTTC. It is translated as CASSIWDRHYEQYF.

This sequence joins TRBV19 and TRBJ1-4; 8 positions agree with TRBD1. The germline gives CDR1 LNHDA, CDR2 SQIVND (reference sequence). After removal of 5 bases from V and 5 bases from J, the junction contained 4 bases not matched to a gene. The CDR3 length is 14 residues. The DNA of the CDR3 is TGTGCCAGTAGTCAGACAGGGGAAAATGAAAAACTGTTTTTT. Encoded protein: CASSQTGENEKLFF.

V and J are TRBV6-6 and TRBJ1-5, with D hard to call. Germline assignment: CDR1 MNHNY and CDR2 SVGAGI (reference sequence). This CDR3 spans 15 amino acids. The germline V and J ends were trimmed by 4 bases and 6 bases, with 16 bases remaining between them. The CDR3 reads CASSSPRGLSQPQHF. In nucleotides, the CDR3 is TGTGCCAGCAGTTCCCCTCGAGGATTGAGTCAGCCCCAGCATTTT.

The chain is built from TRBV16 and TRBJ2-7; D gene ambiguous. The CDR3 runs 16 residues. The germline V gene encodes CDR1 KGHSY and CDR2 FQNENV. The ends were cut back, 0 bases at V and 1 base at J, with 13 bases in the middle. Written as DNA, the CDR3 is TGTGCCAGCAGCCAATCGATACGTTCCCGGTCCTACGAGCAGTACTTC. It specifies CASSQSIRSRSYEQYF.

V is TRBV7-6 and J is TRBJ2-2, with D perhaps TRBD1 or TRBD2 (5 bases each). Germline V gene sequence: CDR1 SGHVS, CDR2 FNYEAQ. This CDR3 spans 16 amino acids. The V end lost 2 bases, the J end lost 6 bases, and 16 bases lay between the germline ends. The CDR3 coding sequence is TGTGCCAGCAGCTTAACATGGGCCGGGGCGGCCGGGGAGCTGTTTTTT. Translated: CASSLTWAGAAGELFF.

The CDR3, as DNA: TGTGCCAGCCGCCCTGAAGCTTTCTTT. Its translation is CASRPEAFF. The genes are TRBV2 and TRBJ1-1; D gene unclear. The V and J ends lost 8 bases and 6 bases respectively, with 4 bases between them. This CDR3 is built from 9 residues. Germline-derived CDR1 and CDR2 are SNHLY and FYNNEI.

This chain connects TRBV11-2 to TRBJ1-4, with 9 bases identical to TRBD1. Germline lookup yields CDR1 SGHAT and CDR2 FQNNGV. V was clipped by 5 bases and J by 4 bases; unmatched bases: 5. The CDR3 totals 15 residues. CDR3 amino acids: CASSRQTGGNEKLFF. For the CDR3, the DNA is TGTGCCAGCAGCCGCCAGACAGGGGGTAATGAAAAACTGTTTTTT.

This clone was counted between two and nine times. This chain joins TRBV14 and TRBJ1-1; 8 positions agree with TRBD1. V lost 5 bases, J lost 4 bases, and 3 bases stayed unmatched. The CDR3 runs to 13 residues. Germline V lookup: CDR1 SGHDN, CDR2 FVKESK. The CDR3 bases are TGTGCCAGCAGCTCTACAGGGGGCACTGAAGCTTTCTTT. As protein: CASSSTGGTEAFF.

The chain recombines TRBV6-1 with TRBJ2-5, with 8 bases identical to TRBD2. Germline values: CDR1 MNHNS, CDR2 SASEGT. V gave up 5 bases and J gave up 5 bases; unmatched junction bases: 10. The CDR3 runs to 15 residues. The CDR3 region is CASSIGTRRDETQYF. DNA for the CDR3: TGTGCCAGCAGTATTGGGACTAGGAGGGACGAGACCCAGTACTTC.

J is TRBJ1-4 and V is TRBV7-2, with D possibly TRBD1 on 5 matching bases. CDR1 is SGHTA and CDR2 is FQGNSA in the germline V gene. The CDR3 contains 12 residues. V was pared by 5 bases and J by 7 bases, with 8 bases between. CDR3 DNA sequence: TGTGCCAGCAGCCCCGACAGTGAAAAACTGTTTTTT. Translated: CASSPDSEKLFF.

The rearrangement joins TRBV27 to TRBJ2-5; tentatively, D is TRBD2 (6 bases). Germline values: CDR1 MNHEY, CDR2 SMNVEV (reference sequence). CDR3 length equals 14 residues. The V and J ends lost 1 base and 3 bases respectively, with 9 bases between them. CDR3 sequence: CASSLFAGKETQYF. The CDR3 DNA follows: TGTGCCAGCAGTTTATTTGCGGGGAAAGAGACCCAGTACTTC.

The CDR3 coding sequence is TGTGCCAGCTCACCGGCCCTAGCGGGCGGTAACCCCTACGAGCAGTACTTC. Translating gives CASSPALAGGNPYEQYF. This chain links TRBV18 with TRBJ2-7; 8 bases match TRBD2. V was clipped by 3 bases and J by 2 bases; unmatched bases: 12. Germline CDR1 and CDR2: KGHSH and LQKENI. The CDR3 length is 17 residues.

The gene calls are TRBV2 and TRBJ2-3; tentative D call: TRBD2 (6 bases). This CDR3 comprises 15 residues. V lost 7 bases, J lost 2 bases, and 16 bases lay in between. Germline lookup yields CDR1 SNHLY and CDR2 FYNNEI. CDR3 nucleotide sequence: TGTGCCAGCATTCGACTAGTTTTCTCCACAGATACGCAGTATTTT. Its translation: CASIRLVFSTDTQYF.

The genes are TRBV5-6 and TRBJ2-7; tentative D call: TRBD1 (6 bases). The ends were cut back, 3 bases at V and 0 bases at J, with 16 bases in the middle. CDR1 and CDR2 from the germline V gene are SGHDT and YYEEEE. The CDR3 spans 16 residues. The CDR3, as DNA: TGTGCCAGCAGCTCTCCGTGGGGGCGGAGCTCCTACGAGCAGTACTTC. Its protein is CASSSPWGRSSYEQYF.

The chain links TRBV5-1 to TRBJ2-7; 10 nucleotides align to TRBD2. Germline CDR1 and CDR2: SGHRS and YFSETQ. With V trimmed by 0 bases and J by 5 bases, 8 bases remained unmatched. This CDR3 has 16 amino acids. As DNA, the CDR3 is TGCGCCAGCAGCTTGGCGCCCCTAGCGGGAGTAGACGAGCAGTACTTC. It yields the protein CASSLAPLAGVDEQYF.

V and J are TRBV19 and TRBJ1-2, with 7 bases lining up with TRBD1. Germline CDR1 reads LNHDA; CDR2 reads SQIVND (reference sequence). The V segment lost 7 bases and the J segment 0 bases; nucleotides outside the gene matches: 11. The length of the CDR3 is 16 residues. Written as DNA, the CDR3 is TGTGCCAGTAAACCCCCGGGACAGACTACTAACTATGGCTACACCTTC. Its protein is CASKPPGQTTNYGYTF. Using reference TRBV19 and TRBJ1-2 for the parts outside the CDR3, the full variable domain is DGGITQSPKYLFRKEGQNVTLSCEQNLNHDAMYWYRQDPGQGLRLIYYSQIVNDFQKGDIAEGYSVSREKKESFPLTVTSAQKNPTAFYLCASKPPGQTTNYGYTFGSGTRLTVV.

Here the CDR3 reads CASSHTSYEQYF. CDR3 DNA sequence: TGTGCCAGCAGCCACACATCCTACGAGCAGTACTTC. The V gene is TRBV11-2, the J gene TRBJ2-7; D unresolved. In germline, CDR1 is SGHAT, CDR2 FQNNGV. V was cut by 5 bases and J by 1 base, with 6 bases left in between. The CDR3 length is 12 residues.

On this clone itself: The sample has other DNA sequences that encode this CDR3 too. The chain carries TRBV18 and TRBJ1-2; D unresolved. In germline, CDR1 is KGHSH, CDR2 LQKENI. CDR3 size: 13 residues. V dropped 3 bases and J dropped 6 bases, with 11 bases sitting between them. The CDR3 coding sequence is TGTGCCAGCTCACCGGGCCCTGTAGATGGCTACACCTTC. Translated, it gives CASSPGPVDGYTF.

The chain carries TRBV25-1 and TRBJ2-1, with 9 bases fitting TRBD2. The CDR3 totals 15 residues. V was pared by 2 bases and J by 7 bases, with 6 bases of the junction left unmatched. Germline V gene sequence: CDR1 MGHDK, CDR2 SYGVNS. CDR3 loop: CASSERVSGRNEQFF. In DNA, the CDR3 is TGTGCCAGCAGTGAAAGAGTTAGCGGGAGAAATGAGCAGTTCTTC.

Comments on this clone: The sample contains more than one DNA sequence encoding this CDR3. This chain links TRBV7-2 with TRBJ1-1, with TRBD1 matching 8 bases. V lost 4 bases to trimming and J lost 1 base; unmatched junction nucleotides: 2. Germline values: CDR1 SGHTA, CDR2 FQGNSA. The CDR3 runs 14 residues. In DNA form, the CDR3 reads TGTGCCAGCAGCTCTGGACAGGGGAACACTGAAGCTTTCTTT. Its protein is CASSSGQGNTEAFF.